Below are 26 T cell receptor beta chains sequenced from a single sample in a study of T cell repertoires in cytomegalovirus infection. No antigens are known for them. TCRdb independently ran MiXCR on the reads; one entry per CDR3 protein. Among approximately 910,000 distinct CDR3 sequences, approximately 31% were seen once, and the ten largest hold about an eighth. Specimen: cultured CD8+ T cells from PBMCs, collected from culture after CMV antigen stimulation. Receptors originate from a human donor in good health (CMV status not recorded). Some clones in this sample may be carry-over from other donors' samples.

This clonotype has more than one count but fewer than ten. In DNA form, the CDR3 reads TGCAGTGCTAGAATCGGGATCGGAGCTTTCTTT. Translating it yields CSARIGIGAFF. The V gene is TRBV20-1, the J gene TRBJ1-1; no clear D. Germline CDR1 reads DFQATT; CDR2 reads SNEGSKA (reference sequence). The CDR3 sequence is 11 residues long. V dropped 2 bases and J dropped 10 bases, with 11 bases sitting between them.

The chain links TRBV15 to TRBJ1-6; 7 nucleotides match TRBD1. The CDR3 consists of 14 residues. Germline CDR1 and CDR2: LNHNV and YYDKDF (reference sequence). The trim removed 6 bases at V and 1 base at J, leaving 0 bases unmatched. CDR3 DNA: TGTGCCACCAGACAGGGGTCCTATAATTCACCCCTCCACTTT. It encodes CATRQGSYNSPLHF.

This clonotype was observed a few times. At one of its ends the junction is not consistent with the germline gene, which may arise from a read error. The chain employs TRBV2 and TRBJ1-1; D is perhaps TRBD1 (5 bases). Germline lookup yields CDR1 SNHLY and CDR2 FYNNEI. This CDR3 contains 10 residues. The DNA of the CDR3 is TGTGCCAGCAGTGGCCGGGACCTCAATTTT. Residues: CASSGRDLNF. The full variable domain, its missing parts supplied by reference TRBV2 and TRBJ1-1, is EPEVTQTPSHQVTQMGQEVILRCVPISNHLYFYWYRQILGQKVEFLVSFYNNEISEKSEIFDDQFSVERPDGSNFTLKIRSTKLEDSAMYFCASSGRDLNFGQGTRLTVV.

The chain has TRBV6-6 and TRBJ2-1, with D possibly matching TRBD2 (5 bases). This CDR3 is 14 amino acids long. V was shortened by 0 bases and J by 10 bases, with 13 bases between the two germline ends. The germline CDR1 and CDR2 sequences are MNHNY and SVGAGI (reference sequence). The CDR3 reads CASSYSGLAVEQFF. Here the CDR3 DNA reads TGTGCCAGCAGTTACTCTGGGCTAGCTGTCGAGCAGTTCTTC.

This chain links TRBV18 with TRBJ2-7; 9 bases map to TRBD1. Trimming at V came to 6 bases and at J to 6 bases, leaving 3 bases not matched to a gene. Germline CDR1 and CDR2: KGHSH and LQKENI. The CDR3 spans 12 residues. The CDR3 DNA follows: TGTGCCAGCTCCTTGGACAGGGGCGAGCAGTACGTC. Amino acids: CASSLDRGEQYV.

This clonotype was detected many times. The rearrangement joins TRBV7-8 to TRBJ2-1; 7 bases line up with TRBD2. CDR3 size: 16 residues. Per germline, CDR1 SGHVS and CDR2 FQNEAQ. After removal of 2 bases from V and 2 bases from J, the junction contained 6 bases not matched to a gene. CDR3 amino acids: CASSLPGGRAYNEQFF. The CDR3 nucleotides are TGTGCCAGCAGCTTACCCGGGGGGAGGGCCTACAATGAGCAGTTCTTC.

This chain uses TRBV4-1 with TRBJ2-7; possible D gene TRBD2, 6 bases. The CDR3 contains 13 residues. CDR1 MGHRA and CDR2 YSYEKL come from the germline V gene. V was clipped by 3 bases and J by 4 bases, with 10 bases between them. This CDR3 is CASSHPGVYEQYF. The CDR3 DNA follows: TGCGCCAGCAGCCATCCGGGGGTTTACGAGCAGTACTTC.

This clonotype was seen only a few times. The genes are TRBV6-2 or TRBV6-3 and TRBJ1-1, with TRBD1 matching over 8 bases. Germline V gene lookup returns CDR1 MNHEY and CDR2 SVGEGT. This CDR3 comprises 15 residues. After removal of 5 bases from V and 3 bases from J, the junction contained 8 bases not matched to a gene. CDR3 in amino acids: CASSRTGRRDTEAFF. As DNA, the CDR3 is TGTGCCAGCAGTAGGACAGGGCGGCGGGACACTGAAGCTTTCTTT.

The rearrangement uses TRBV10-2 and TRBJ2-3; weak D call: TRBD2 (6 bases). This CDR3 has 16 residues. Germline V gene sequence: CDR1 WSHSY, CDR2 SAAADI. V lost 0 bases and J lost 1, with 11 bases in between. The DNA of the CDR3 is TGCGCCAGCAGTGAGTCTAGCGGACCCCGCACAGATACGCAGTATTTT. Its protein is CASSESSGPRTDTQYF.

This chain's CDR3 is CASSQPGTGDYGYTF. For the CDR3, the DNA is TGTGCCAGCAGCCAACCCGGGACAGGAGACTATGGCTACACCTTC. The rearrangement links TRBV3-1 to TRBJ1-2; 8 nucleotides match TRBD1. J was trimmed by 3 bases and V by 2 bases; bases with no gene match: 5. The CDR3 totals 15 residues. CDR1 is LGHDT, CDR2 YNNKEL, per germline (reference sequence). The whole variable domain, remainder taken from reference TRBV3-1 and TRBJ1-2, is DTAVSQTPKYLVTQMGNDKSIKCEQNLGHDTMYWYKQDSKKFLKIMFSYNNKELIINETVPNRFSPKSPDKAHLNLHINSLELGDSAVYFCASSQPGTGDYGYTFGSGTRLTVV.

This chain connects TRBV29-1 to TRBJ1-2, with D maybe TRBD1 (6 bases). The CDR3 has 14 residues. V dropped 4 bases and J dropped 6 bases, with 18 bases sitting between them. The germline V gene has CDR1 SQVTM and CDR2 ANQGSEA. The CDR3 coding sequence is TGCAGCGTTGGCCGGATGACAGGACGGGATGGCTACACCTTC. Its protein product is CSVGRMTGRDGYTF. Supplemented by reference TRBV29-1 and TRBJ1-2, the full variable domain reads SAVISQKPSRDICQRGTSLTIQCQVDSQVTMMFWYRQQPGQSLTLIATANQGSEATYESGFVIDKFPISRPNLTFSTLTVSNMSPEDSSIYLCSVGRMTGRDGYTFGSGTRLTVV.

Of note for this clonotype: The junction shows a germline mismatch at one end, possibly a read error. This rearrangement joins TRBV2 to TRBJ1-5, with 9 positions matching TRBD1. CDR3 length: 15 amino acids. The germline CDR1 and CDR2 sequences are SNHLY and FYNNEI. CDR3 residues: CASREAGQGDHPQHF. In nucleotides, the CDR3 is TGTGCCAGCAGAGAAGCGGGACAGGGAGATCATCCCCAGCATTTT.

As to this clonotype: One end of the junction fails to match germline, which may point to a read error. V usage is TRBV7-4 and J usage is TRBJ2-5, with a tentative D call TRBD2 (5 bases). CDR1 and CDR2 from the germline V gene are SGHVT and SQSDAQ. The CDR3 length is 13 residues. DNA of the CDR3: TGTGCCAACAGCGTACTAGAATTAGAGACCCAGTACTTC. Translating it yields CANSVLELETQYF.

The chain uses TRBV11-3 and TRBJ2-2; no reliable D call. The CDR3 loop spans 15 amino acids. Per the germline V gene, CDR1 is SGHNT and CDR2 is YENEEA. Trimming cost V 4 bases and J 5 bases, with 14 bases left between them. The CDR3 loop reads CASSSRLTGTGELFF. The CDR3 nucleotides read TGTGCCAGCAGCTCCCGTCTGACCGGTACCGGGGAGCTGTTTTTT.

CDR3 nucleotides: TGTGCCAGCAGGCCCAGGGGGCGCGGAGTCCACGAGCAGTACGTC. This codes for CASRPRGRGVHEQYV. The chain couples TRBV28 to TRBJ2-7; 8 bases match TRBD1. Trimming cost V 6 bases and J 5 bases; bases outside gene matches: 12. In germline, CDR1 is MDHEN, CDR2 SYDVKM. The CDR3 consists of 15 residues.

This clonotype was recorded only once. This chain links TRBV29-1 with TRBJ2-1; D gene unclear. Trimming took off 3 bases at V and 7 bases at J, with 7 bases between the two ends. Germline V gene data show CDR1 as SQVTM and CDR2 as ANQGSEA. CDR3 length: 11 amino acids. The CDR3: CSVEGPNEQFF. The CDR3 DNA sequence: TGCAGCGTTGAGGGCCCAAATGAGCAGTTCTTC.

This rearrangement joins TRBV6-6 to TRBJ1-4; tentatively, D is TRBD1 (5 bases). V was trimmed by 2 bases and J by 8 bases, leaving 12 bases between them. CDR3 length equals 14 residues. CDR1 and CDR2 from the germline V gene are MNHNY and SVGAGI (reference sequence). For the CDR3, the DNA is TGTGCCAGCAGTTACGGGAGGGGCCGGGAAAAACTGTTTTTT. Translated, it gives CASSYGRGREKLFF.

This clonotype was counted between two and nine times. This chain joins TRBV6-6 and TRBJ1-6; unclear D gene. CDR1 is MNHNY and CDR2 is SVGAGI in the germline V gene (reference sequence). V was pared by 7 bases and J by 12 bases, with 25 bases between. This CDR3 spans 16 amino acids. The CDR3 loop is CASTFGRLSPTEPLHF. In nucleotides, the CDR3 is TGTGCCAGCACCTTCGGACGGCTGTCTCCCACGGAACCCCTCCACTTT.

This clonotype came up a few times. This chain links TRBV6-5 with TRBJ1-4; 7 positions agree with TRBD1. The junction had 16 bases not matched to a gene; V was cut back by 5 bases and J by 13 bases. Germline V gene sequence: CDR1 MNHEY, CDR2 SVGAGI. CDR3 length: 15 residues. The CDR3 region is CASSGGGQSEFILFF. As DNA, the CDR3 is TGTGCCAGCAGTGGTGGGGGACAGTCTGAATTTATACTGTTTTTT.

This clonotype was observed a few times. The chain employs TRBV12-3 or TRBV12-4 and TRBJ1-3, with 8 bases that match TRBD1. The CDR3 loop spans 14 amino acids. With 6 bases clipped from V and 8 bases from J, the junction kept 9 bases outside the gene matches. The CDR3 DNA is TGTGCCAGCAGCCCGGGACAGGCGGGATACACCATATATTTT. Translation gives CASSPGQAGYTIYF.

V gene TRBV5-4 combines with J gene TRBJ2-2; D gene unclear. V gave up 4 bases and J gave up 4 bases, with 17 bases separating them. CDR3 length: 16 residues. The germline V gene has CDR1 SGHNT and CDR2 YYREEE (reference sequence). The CDR3 is CASSQDRAVLTGELFF. In DNA form, the CDR3 reads TGTGCCAGCAGCCAGGACCGGGCCGTACTCACCGGGGAGCTGTTTTTT. Full variable domain (missing parts from reference TRBV5-4 and TRBJ2-2): ETGVTQSPTHLIKTRGQQVTLRCSSQSGHNTVSWYQQALGQGPQFIFQYYREEENGRGNFPPRFSGLQFPNYSSELNVNALELDDSALYLCASSQDRAVLTGELFFGEGSRLTVL.

The chain has TRBV7-6 and TRBJ1-4, with no clear D. Germline V CDR1 and CDR2: SGHVS, FNYEAQ. The ends were cut back, 1 base at V and 8 bases at J, with 11 bases in the middle. CDR3 length equals 14 residues. The CDR3 DNA follows: TGTGCCAGCAGCTTAGAACCCCTAGACGAAAAACTGTTTTTT. Protein product: CASSLEPLDEKLFF.

V is TRBV12-3 or TRBV12-4 and J is TRBJ1-1; D is possibly TRBD1 (5 bases). V was shortened by 1 base and J by 0 bases, with 12 bases between the two germline ends. CDR3 length: 16 residues. The CDR3: CASSLEAGGMNTEAFF. As DNA, the CDR3 is TGTGCCAGCAGTTTAGAGGCGGGGGGGATGAACACTGAAGCTTTCTTT.

This clonotype has just a few counts. The V call is TRBV28, the J call TRBJ2-3, with 9 nucleotides matching TRBD1. This CDR3 spans 18 amino acids. The V segment lost 5 bases and the J segment 2 bases; nucleotides outside the gene matches: 14. Germline CDR1 reads MDHEN; CDR2 reads SYDVKM. CDR3 in amino acids: CASSTSGTGFGTTDTQYF. CDR3 sequence (DNA): TGTGCCAGCAGTACATCCGGGACAGGGTTTGGAACCACAGATACGCAGTATTTT.

This clonotype was seen only a few times. The chain joins TRBV11-1 to TRBJ1-5; no firm D call. Germline V lookup: CDR1 SGHAT, CDR2 FQDESV (reference sequence). The CDR3 extends over 14 amino acids. Trimming removed 5 bases from V and 9 bases from J, with 17 bases in between. CDR3 sequence reads: CASSHQFEGWPQHF. The CDR3 DNA sequence: TGTGCCAGCAGCCACCAATTTGAGGGCTGGCCCCAGCATTTT. Complete variable domain (other parts from reference TRBV11-1 and TRBJ1-5): EAEVAQSPRYKITEKSQAVAFWCDPISGHATLYWYRQILGQGPELLVQFQDESVVDDSQLPKDRFSAERLKGVDSTLKIQPAELGDSAMYLCASSHQFEGWPQHFGDGTRLSIL.

The chain carries TRBV9 and TRBJ2-3; a weak D match, TRBD2 (7 bases). Germline V CDR1 and CDR2: SGDLS, YYNGEE. Trimming shortened V by 3 bases and J by 4 bases, and 15 bases separated the two germline ends. This CDR3 is built from 15 residues. CDR3 amino acids: CASSEGGEVADTQYF. CDR3 DNA: TGTGCCAGCAGCGAGGGGGGGGAGGTCGCAGATACGCAGTATTTT.